This is a list of T cell receptor beta chains from one sample in a study of shared clonotypes between healthy human individuals. Using immunoSEQ multiplex PCR, the repertoire was profiled, and TCRdb retains in-frame clones only, with some absent. Of 550,000 to 600,000 clones listed, nearly 98% are singletons. The sample taken for sequencing was naive CD8+ T cells sorted from blood. The receptors stem from a man aged 25 to 40 in good health. Both conserved end residues are part of each CDR3. D genes are given only for firm matches. Clone size is given for some rows only: seen once, a few or many times, or a class if the clone is expanded.

>TRBJ2-7|NA|TRBV5-8|once
CASLGREIYEQYF
TGTGCCAGCTTGGGCAGGGAGATCTACGAGCAGTACTTC
>TRBJ2-7|NA|TRBV13|NA
CASSLGHYEQYF
TGTGCCAGCAGCTTAGGGCACTACGAGCAGTACTTC
>TRBJ1-1|NA|TRBV7-9|NA
CASIGQGVSEAFF
TGTGCCAGCATAGGTCAAGGGGTGTCAGAAGCTTTCTTT
>TRBJ2-7|TRBD1|TRBV28|NA
CASSHLGDREYEQYF
TGTGCCAGCAGCCACTTAGGGGACAGGGAGTACGAGCAGTACTTC
>TRBJ2-7|TRBD2|TRBV11-2|NA
CASSTHGTTYYEQYF
TGTGCCAGCAGCACCCACGGGACTACCTACTACGAGCAGTACTTC
>TRBJ1-1|NA|TRBV7-9|NA
CASSLEPGGTISEAFF
TGTGCCAGCAGCTTAGAACCCGGGGGGACAATCTCTGAAGCTTTCTTT
>TRBJ2-5|NA|TRBV6-1|NA
CASSVDREETQYF
TGTGCCAGCAGTGTTGACAGAGAAGAGACCCAGTACTTC
>TRBJ2-3|NA|TRBV11-2|NA
CASSPGFGTDTQYF
TGTGCCAGCAGCCCCGGGTTTGGCACAGATACGCAGTATTTT
>TRBJ2-1|TRBD2|TRBV5-4|NA
CASSSLAAYNEQFF
TGTGCCAGCAGCTCACTAGCGGCTTACAATGAGCAGTTCTTC
>TRBJ2-1|NA|TRBV10-1|NA
CASSEGNEQFF
TGCGCCAGCAGTGAGGGCAATGAGCAGTTCTTC
>TRBJ2-7|NA|TRBV7-9|NA
CASSRPPGGAGYEQYF
TGTGCCAGCAGCCGCCCCCCCGGGGGTGCCGGCTACGAGCAGTACTTC
>TRBJ2-3|NA|TRBV12-5|NA
CASGSPLTDTQYF
TGTGCTAGTGGTTCCCCTCTAACAGATACGCAGTATTTT
>TRBJ2-5|NA|TRBV4-2|NA
CASSQGLEETQYF
TGTGCCAGCAGCCAAGGGCTAGAAGAGACCCAGTACTTC
>TRBJ2-2|NA|TRBV9|NA
CASSVEGGNTGELFF
TGTGCCAGCAGCGTAGAGGGGGGAAACACCGGGGAGCTGTTTTTT
>TRBJ2-3|NA|TRBV6-5|NA
CASSPPRTDTQYF
TGTGCCAGCAGCCCCCCCCGCACAGATACGCAGTATTTT
>TRBJ2-3|NA|TRBV4-1|once
CASSQERGSGPDTQYF
TGCGCCAGCAGCCAAGAACGAGGTAGTGGCCCAGATACGCAGTATTTT
>TRBJ2-4|NA|TRBV30|NA
CAWIVKENIQYF
TGTGCCTGGATAGTCAAGGAGAACATTCAGTACTTC
>TRBJ2-5|NA|TRBV7-9|NA
CASTTAGTQETQYF
TGTGCCAGCACTACAGCCGGGACCCAAGAGACCCAGTACTTC
>TRBJ1-5|NA|TRBV9|NA
CASSVSGGANQPQHF
TGTGCCAGCAGCGTTTCTGGGGGCGCGAATCAGCCCCAGCATTTT
>TRBJ2-7|NA|TRBV27|NA
CASSLIGGGYEQYF
TGTGCCAGCAGTTTAATCGGGGGAGGCTACGAGCAGTACTTC
>TRBJ2-3|NA|TRBV27|NA
CASSSDRNTDTQYF
TGTGCCAGCAGTTCTGACAGGAACACAGATACGCAGTATTTT
>TRBJ1-2|NA|TRBV6-5|NA
CASGETGGLNYGYTF
TGTGCCAGCGGCGAGACAGGTGGGCTTAACTATGGCTACACCTTC
>TRBJ1-1|NA|TRBV10-2|NA
CASSEYRMNTEAFF
TGCGCCAGCAGTGAGTACCGGATGAACACTGAAGCTTTCTTT
>TRBJ2-1|TRBD1|TRBV7-9|NA
CASSRPGQTYNEQFF
TGTGCCAGCAGCCGACCGGGACAGACCTACAATGAGCAGTTCTTC
>TRBJ1-2|NA|TRBV27|NA
CASSGNYGYTF
TGTGCCAGCAGTGGGAACTATGGCTACACCTTC
>TRBJ2-2|NA|TRBV23-1|NA
CASSQSAPHGTGELFF
TGCGCCAGCAGTCAATCTGCACCCCATGGGACCGGGGAGCTGTTTTTT
>TRBJ2-7|TRBD2|TRBV9|NA
CASSADSGSGYEQYF
TGTGCCAGCAGCGCCGATAGCGGGAGTGGCTACGAGCAGTACTTC
>TRBJ2-7|NA|TRBV13|NA
CASSLGDSSSYEQYF
TGTGCCAGCAGCTTAGGGGACTCAAGCTCCTACGAGCAGTACTTC
>TRBJ1-1|NA|TRBV27|NA
CASSSGGGGIGEAFF
TGTGCCAGCAGTTCCGGGGGCGGGGGTATTGGTGAAGCTTTCTTT
>TRBJ2-7|NA|TRBV25-1|NA
CASSDWGETGDTSYEQYF
TGTGCCAGCAGTGACTGGGGGGAAACCGGGGACACTTCCTACGAGCAGTACTTC
>TRBJ2-5|NA|TRBV4-1|NA
CASSQVSGGRGETQYF
TGCGCCAGCAGCCAAGTTTCCGGGGGCAGGGGGGAGACCCAGTACTTC
>TRBJ2-3|NA|TRBV10-1|once
CASSGIIGSADTQYF
TGCGCCAGCAGTGGGATTATCGGGAGTGCAGATACGCAGTATTTT
>TRBJ1-2|NA|TRBV7-9|NA
CASSSWTYYGYTF
TGTGCCAGCAGCTCTTGGACATACTATGGCTACACCTTC
>TRBJ2-1|NA|TRBV1|NA
CTSSFDSYNEQFF
TGCACCAGCAGTTTCGACTCCTACAATGAGCAGTTCTTC
>TRBJ2-3|TRBD2|TRBV4-3|NA
CASSQDLAGGTDTQYF
TGCGCCAGCAGCCAAGATTTAGCGGGAGGCACAGATACGCAGTATTTT
>TRBJ2-7|TRBD2|TRBV5-4|NA
CASSNSGSGDEQYF
TGTGCCAGCAGCAATAGCGGGAGCGGCGACGAGCAGTACTTC
>TRBJ2-7|NA|TRBV5-1|once
CASSLSPRGYEQYF
TGCGCCAGCAGCTTGAGTCCCCGTGGCTACGAGCAGTACTTC
>TRBJ2-7|NA|TRBV10-3|NA
CAISEPNQPRRVRIDEQYF
TGTGCCATCAGTGAGCCAAACCAACCAAGGCGGGTAAGAATCGACGAGCAGTACTTC
>TRBJ2-7|NA|TRBV2|NA
CASSEVDRWPYEQYF
TGTGCCAGCAGTGAAGTGGATCGATGGCCCTACGAGCAGTACTTC
>TRBJ2-7|NA|TRBV2|once
CASSAYDRSYEQYF
TGTGCCAGCAGTGCATATGACAGGTCCTACGAGCAGTACTTC
>TRBJ2-7|NA|TRBV11-2|NA
CASCQPGESYEQYF
TGTGCCAGCTGCCAACCGGGGGAGAGCTACGAGCAGTACTTC
>TRBJ2-5|NA|TRBV18|NA
CASSPTGQETQYF
TGTGCCAGCTCACCAACGGGCCAAGAGACCCAGTACTTC
>TRBJ2-5|NA|TRBV5-6|NA
CASSLPPGSGEETQYF
TGTGCCAGCAGCTTACCCCCCGGGAGTGGGGAGGAGACCCAGTACTTC
>TRBJ2-2|TRBD2|TRBV7-9|NA
CASSPSGMNTGELFF
TGTGCCAGCAGTCCTAGCGGTATGAACACCGGGGAGCTGTTTTTT
>TRBJ1-5|NA|TRBV6-5|once
CASRSGTLGGQPQHF
TGTGCCAGCAGATCCGGGACACTGGGAGGTCAGCCCCAGCATTTT
>TRBJ2-2|TRBD1|TRBV10-3|NA
CAISRQGAKEGELFF
TGTGCCATCAGTAGACAGGGGGCAAAGGAGGGGGAGCTGTTTTTT
>TRBJ1-1|NA|TRBV25-1|once
CASSENTEAFF
TGTGCCAGCAGTGAAAACACTGAAGCTTTCTTT
>TRBJ1-1|NA|TRBV28|once
CATARGSEAFF
TGTGCCACCGCCCGGGGGTCTGAAGCTTTCTTT
>TRBJ2-7|NA|TRBV11-2|NA
CASSFSQGRYEQYF
TGTGCCAGCAGCTTCTCTCAGGGTCGGTACGAGCAGTACTTC
>TRBJ2-3|TRBD2|TRBV4-1|NA
CASSQALAGGSSTDTQYF
TGCGCCAGCAGCCAAGCACTAGCGGGAGGCTCTAGCACAGATACGCAGTATTTT
>TRBJ2-7|NA|TRBV7-8|NA
CASSSRGRDRNYEQYF
TGTGCCAGCAGCTCTAGAGGGCGAGACAGAAACTACGAGCAGTACTTC
>TRBJ2-3|NA|TRBV4-1|NA
CASSQDRGISTDTQYF
TGCGCCAGCAGCCAAGACCGCGGGATTAGCACAGATACGCAGTATTTT